This T cell receptor beta chain is drawn from a study of read filtering for tumor transcriptome and immune sequencing. Note on this clonotype: Its antigen is not known.

The germline gives CDR1 MNHNS, CDR2 SASEGT. V lost 5 bases and J 6 bases, leaving 20 bases between the germline ends. This CDR3 has 16 amino acids. The library was built from roughly 400 ng RNA with molecular barcoded adaptors for alpha/delta and beta/gamma chains. TCRdb ran MiXCR on the reads and lists one entry per CDR3 protein. Here the sample spans about 39,000 distinct CDR3 sequences, roughly an eighth being singletons. Study results and limitations: Sorted CD138-negative bone marrow cells were not purified T cells.

The chain combines TRBV6-1 with TRBJ1-5, with D perhaps TRBD1 (5 bases). Sequences were obtained from a population of CD138-negative cells sorted from bone marrow. This TCR was recovered from a donor at least 40 years old with multiple myeloma. The chain's CDR3 is CASSPPGAQAGQPQHF. In DNA, the CDR3 is TGTGCCAGCAGTCCCCCCGGGGCGCAGGCTGGTCAGCCCCAGCATTTT.